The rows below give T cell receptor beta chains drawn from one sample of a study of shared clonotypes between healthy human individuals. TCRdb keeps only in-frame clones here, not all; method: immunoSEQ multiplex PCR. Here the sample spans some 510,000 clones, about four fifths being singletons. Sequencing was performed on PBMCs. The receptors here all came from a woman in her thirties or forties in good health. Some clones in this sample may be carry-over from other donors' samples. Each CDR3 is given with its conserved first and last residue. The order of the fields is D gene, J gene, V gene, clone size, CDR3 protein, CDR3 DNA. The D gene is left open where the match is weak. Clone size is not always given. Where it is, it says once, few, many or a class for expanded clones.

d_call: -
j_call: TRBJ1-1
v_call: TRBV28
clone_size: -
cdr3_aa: CASSLWVRGTEAFF
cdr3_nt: TGTGCCAGCAGTTTATGGGTAAGGGGCACTGAAGCTTTCTTT

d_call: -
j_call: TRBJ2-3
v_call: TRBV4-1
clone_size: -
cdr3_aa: CASSQVAVGDTQYF
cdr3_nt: TGCGCCAGCAGCCAAGTGGCAGTCGGAGATACGCAGTATTTT

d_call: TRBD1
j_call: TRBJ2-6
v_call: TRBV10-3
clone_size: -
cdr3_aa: CAISESGGQGAAGANVLTF
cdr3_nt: TGTGCCATCAGTGAGTCGGGGGGACAGGGGGCTGCTGGGGCCAACGTCCTGACTTTC

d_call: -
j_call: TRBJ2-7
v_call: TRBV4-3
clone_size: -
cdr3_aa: CASSQDTGWEQYF
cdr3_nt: TGCGCCAGCAGCCAAGATACGGGTTGGGAGCAGTACTTC

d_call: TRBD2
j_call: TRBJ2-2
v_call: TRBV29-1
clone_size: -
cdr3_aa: CSVDRLAANTGELFF
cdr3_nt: TGCAGCGTTGATCGGCTAGCGGCGAACACCGGGGAGCTGTTTTTT

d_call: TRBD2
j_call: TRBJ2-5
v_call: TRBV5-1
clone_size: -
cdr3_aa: CASSLGLAGEGTQYF
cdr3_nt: TGCGCCAGCAGCTTGGGACTAGCGGGAGAGGGGACCCAGTACTTC

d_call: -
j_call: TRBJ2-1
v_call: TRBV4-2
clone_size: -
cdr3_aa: CASSQWYSGTGYNEQFF
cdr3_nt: TGTGCCAGCAGCCAATGGTATTCGGGGACCGGTTACAATGAGCAGTTCTTC

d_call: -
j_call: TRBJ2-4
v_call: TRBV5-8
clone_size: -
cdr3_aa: CASSFEVQALKNIQYF
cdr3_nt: TGTGCCAGCAGTTTCGAAGTTCAGGCTCTGAAAAACATTCAGTACTTC

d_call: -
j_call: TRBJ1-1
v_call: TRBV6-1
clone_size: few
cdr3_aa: CAVQRGDTEAFF
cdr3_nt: TGTGCCGTCCAGAGGGGCGACACTGAAGCTTTCTTT

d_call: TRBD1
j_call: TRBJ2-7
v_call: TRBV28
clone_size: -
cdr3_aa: CASTPAGTGASYEQYF
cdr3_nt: TGTGCCAGCACTCCAGCCGGGACAGGTGCCTCCTACGAGCAGTACTTC

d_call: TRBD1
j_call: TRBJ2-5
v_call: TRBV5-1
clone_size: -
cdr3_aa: CASSPGQGGETQYF
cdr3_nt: TGCGCCAGCAGCCCGGGACAGGGTGGGGAGACCCAGTACTTC

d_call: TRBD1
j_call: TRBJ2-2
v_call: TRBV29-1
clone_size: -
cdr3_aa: CSVAQGAHGELFF
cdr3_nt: TGCAGCGTTGCGCAGGGGGCACACGGGGAGCTGTTTTTT

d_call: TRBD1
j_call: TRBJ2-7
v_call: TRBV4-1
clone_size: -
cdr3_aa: CASSQPRQGWYEQYF
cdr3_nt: TGCGCCAGCAGCCAGCCCAGACAGGGTTGGTACGAGCAGTACTTC

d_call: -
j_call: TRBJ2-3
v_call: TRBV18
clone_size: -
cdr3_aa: CASSLRAGRDTQYF
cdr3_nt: TGTGCCAGCTCACTACGGGCCGGCAGGGATACGCAGTATTTT

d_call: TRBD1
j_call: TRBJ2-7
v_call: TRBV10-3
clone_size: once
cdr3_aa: CAISYRDRLYEQYF
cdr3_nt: TGTGCCATCAGCTATCGGGACAGGCTGTACGAGCAGTACTTC

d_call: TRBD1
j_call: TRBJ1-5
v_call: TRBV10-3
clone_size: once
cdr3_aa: CAISDDRGGGPQHF
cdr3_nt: TGTGCCATCAGTGATGACAGGGGAGGTGGGCCCCAGCATTTT

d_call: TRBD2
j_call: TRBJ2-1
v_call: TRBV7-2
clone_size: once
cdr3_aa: CASRGGGNYYNEQFF
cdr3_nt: TGTGCCAGCCGGGGGGGAGGGAATTATTACAATGAGCAGTTCTTC

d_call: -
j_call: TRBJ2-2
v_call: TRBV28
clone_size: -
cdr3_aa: CASRLATGELFF
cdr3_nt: TGTGCCAGCAGGCTAGCTACCGGGGAGCTGTTTTTT

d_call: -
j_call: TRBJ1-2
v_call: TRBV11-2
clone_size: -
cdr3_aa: CASSYAGDGYTF
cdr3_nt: TGTGCCAGCAGCTACGCAGGGGATGGCTACACCTTC

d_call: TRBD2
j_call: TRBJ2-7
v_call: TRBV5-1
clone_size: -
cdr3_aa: CASTSGRSYEQYF
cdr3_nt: TGCGCCAGCACTAGCGGGAGGTCCTACGAGCAGTACTTC

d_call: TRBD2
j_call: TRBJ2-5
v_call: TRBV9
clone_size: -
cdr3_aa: CASSETGTSGSGQETQYF
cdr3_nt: TGTGCCAGCAGCGAAACCGGGACTAGCGGGAGTGGGCAAGAGACCCAGTACTTC

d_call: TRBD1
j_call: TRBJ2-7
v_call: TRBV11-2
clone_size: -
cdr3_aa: CASRPTGVYEQYF
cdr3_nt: TGTGCCAGCAGGCCTACAGGGGTCTACGAGCAGTACTTC

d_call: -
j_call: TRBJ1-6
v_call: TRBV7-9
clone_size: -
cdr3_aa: CASSPPRLYNSPLHF
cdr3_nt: TGTGCCAGCAGCCCACCAAGGCTCTATAATTCACCCCTCCACTTT

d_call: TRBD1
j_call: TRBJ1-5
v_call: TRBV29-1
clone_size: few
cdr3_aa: CSVWDSPNQPQHF
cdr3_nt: TGCAGCGTTTGGGACAGCCCCAATCAGCCCCAGCATTTT

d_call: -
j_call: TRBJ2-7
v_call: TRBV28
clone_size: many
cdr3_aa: CASSSLSSYEQYF
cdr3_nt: TGTGCCAGCAGTTCTCTGAGCTCCTACGAGCAGTACTTC

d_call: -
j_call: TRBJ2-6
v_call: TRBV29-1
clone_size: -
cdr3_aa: CSVAGSSGANVLTF
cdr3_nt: TGCAGCGTCGCAGGATCCTCTGGGGCCAACGTCCTGACTTTC

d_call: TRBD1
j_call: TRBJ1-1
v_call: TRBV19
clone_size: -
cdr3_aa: CASSKTGVRVNTEAFF
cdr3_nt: TGTGCCAGTAGTAAAACAGGGGTTCGGGTTAACACTGAAGCTTTCTTT

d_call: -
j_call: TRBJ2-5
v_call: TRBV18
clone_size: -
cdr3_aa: CASSPGSQETQYF
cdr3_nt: TGTGCCAGCTCACCAGGCTCGCAAGAGACCCAGTACTTC

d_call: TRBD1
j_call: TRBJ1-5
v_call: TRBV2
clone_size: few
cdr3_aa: CASRGTGGGNQPQHF
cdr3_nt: TGTGCCAGCAGGGGGACAGGGGGAGGCAATCAGCCCCAGCATTTT

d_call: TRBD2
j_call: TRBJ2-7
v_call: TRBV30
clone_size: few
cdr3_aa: CAWSLGLAGGSYEQYF
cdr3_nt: TGTGCCTGGAGTCTGGGACTAGCGGGAGGCTCCTACGAGCAGTACTTC

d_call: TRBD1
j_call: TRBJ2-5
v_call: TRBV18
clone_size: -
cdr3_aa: CASSPGWTGEQETQYF
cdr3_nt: TGTGCCAGCTCACCGGGGTGGACAGGCGAACAAGAGACCCAGTACTTC

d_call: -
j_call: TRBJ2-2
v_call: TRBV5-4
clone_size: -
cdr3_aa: CASSLYTGELFF
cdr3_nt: TGTGCCAGCAGCCTATACACCGGGGAGCTGTTTTTT

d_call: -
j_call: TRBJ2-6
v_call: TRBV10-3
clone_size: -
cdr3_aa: CAINRDTGANVLTF
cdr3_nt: TGTGCCATCAACCGGGACACTGGGGCCAACGTCCTGACTTTC

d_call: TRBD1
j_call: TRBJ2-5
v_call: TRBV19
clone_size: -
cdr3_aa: CASSRPGQLQETQYF
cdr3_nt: TGTGCCAGTAGTAGACCGGGACAGCTCCAAGAGACCCAGTACTTC

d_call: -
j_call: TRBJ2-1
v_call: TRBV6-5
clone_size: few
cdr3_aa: CASSYFHLGEQFF
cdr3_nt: TGTGCCAGCAGTTACTTCCACTTGGGTGAGCAGTTCTTC

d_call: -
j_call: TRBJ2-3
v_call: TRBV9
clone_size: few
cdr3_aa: CASSVDSSTDTQYF
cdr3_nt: TGTGCCAGCAGCGTAGACTCTAGCACAGATACGCAGTATTTT

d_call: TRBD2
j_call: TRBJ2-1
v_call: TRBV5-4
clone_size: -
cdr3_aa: CASSRSGSSYNEQFF
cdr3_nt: TGTGCCAGCAGCCGTAGCGGGAGCTCCTACAATGAGCAGTTCTTC

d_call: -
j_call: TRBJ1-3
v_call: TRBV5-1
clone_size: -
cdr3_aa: CASSLEGPGNSGNTIYF
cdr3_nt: TGCGCCAGCAGCTTGGAAGGTCCAGGGAACTCTGGAAACACCATATATTTT

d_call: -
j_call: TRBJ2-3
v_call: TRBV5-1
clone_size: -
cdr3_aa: CASSTDSIPDTQYF
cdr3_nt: TGCGCCAGCAGCACCGACAGTATTCCAGATACGCAGTATTTT

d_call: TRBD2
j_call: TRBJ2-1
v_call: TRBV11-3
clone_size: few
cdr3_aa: CASSRGLAGGEQFF
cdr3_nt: TGTGCCAGCAGCCGGGGACTAGCGGGAGGGGAGCAGTTCTTC

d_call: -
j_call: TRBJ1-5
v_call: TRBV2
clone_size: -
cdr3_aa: CASSGPIPGDNSNQPQHF
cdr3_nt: TGTGCCAGCAGTGGACCGATCCCAGGGGACAATAGCAATCAGCCCCAGCATTTT

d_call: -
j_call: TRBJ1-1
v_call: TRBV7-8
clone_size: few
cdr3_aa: CASSRQDRYEAFF
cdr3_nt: TGTGCCAGCAGCCGTCAAGACAGGTATGAAGCTTTCTTT

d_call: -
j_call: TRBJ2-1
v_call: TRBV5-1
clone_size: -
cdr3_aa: CASSWTTSYNEQFF
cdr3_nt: TGCGCCAGCAGCTGGACTACCTCTTACAATGAGCAGTTCTTC

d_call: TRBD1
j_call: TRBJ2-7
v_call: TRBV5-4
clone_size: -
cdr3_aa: CASSSGTGFDEQYF
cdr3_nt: TGTGCCAGCAGCTCCGGGACAGGTTTCGACGAGCAGTACTTC

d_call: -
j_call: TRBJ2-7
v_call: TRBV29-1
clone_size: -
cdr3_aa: CSVVLGSGAGSYEQYF
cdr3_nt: TGCAGCGTTGTTTTGGGTTCGGGGGCCGGGTCCTACGAGCAGTACTTC

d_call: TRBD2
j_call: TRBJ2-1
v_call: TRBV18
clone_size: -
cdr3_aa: CASSRTSGNNEQFF
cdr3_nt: TGTGCCAGCTCACGGACTAGCGGAAACAATGAGCAGTTCTTC

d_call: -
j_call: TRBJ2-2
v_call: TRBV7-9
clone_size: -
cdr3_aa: CASSLNRSRGYTGELFF
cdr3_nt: TGTGCCAGCAGCTTAAATAGGAGCAGGGGATATACCGGGGAGCTGTTTTTT

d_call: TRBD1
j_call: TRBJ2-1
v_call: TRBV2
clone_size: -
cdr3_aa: CASSWGTGYYNEQFF
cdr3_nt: TGTGCCAGCAGTTGGGGGACAGGGTACTACAATGAGCAGTTCTTC

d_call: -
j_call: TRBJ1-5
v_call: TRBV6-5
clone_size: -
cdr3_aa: CASSSQGSRPQHF
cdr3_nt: TGTGCCAGCAGTTCCCAGGGGTCTCGGCCCCAGCATTTT

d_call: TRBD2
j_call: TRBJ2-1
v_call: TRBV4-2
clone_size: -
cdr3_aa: CASSQRTSGNYNEQFF
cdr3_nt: TGTGCCAGCAGCCAACGGACTAGCGGAAACTACAATGAGCAGTTCTTC

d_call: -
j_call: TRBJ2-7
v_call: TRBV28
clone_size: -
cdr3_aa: CASSPRGSGFVHEQYF
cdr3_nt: TGTGCCAGCAGTCCCCGGGGTAGCGGCTTTGTCCACGAGCAGTACTTC

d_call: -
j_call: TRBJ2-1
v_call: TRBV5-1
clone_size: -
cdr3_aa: CASSLAAGNEQFF
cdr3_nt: TGCGCCAGCAGCTTGGCCGCAGGGAATGAGCAGTTCTTC

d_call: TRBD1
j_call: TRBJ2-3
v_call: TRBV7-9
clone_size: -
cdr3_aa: CASSSQGVRDTQYF
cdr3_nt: TGTGCCAGCAGCAGCCAGGGGGTGAGAGATACGCAGTATTTT